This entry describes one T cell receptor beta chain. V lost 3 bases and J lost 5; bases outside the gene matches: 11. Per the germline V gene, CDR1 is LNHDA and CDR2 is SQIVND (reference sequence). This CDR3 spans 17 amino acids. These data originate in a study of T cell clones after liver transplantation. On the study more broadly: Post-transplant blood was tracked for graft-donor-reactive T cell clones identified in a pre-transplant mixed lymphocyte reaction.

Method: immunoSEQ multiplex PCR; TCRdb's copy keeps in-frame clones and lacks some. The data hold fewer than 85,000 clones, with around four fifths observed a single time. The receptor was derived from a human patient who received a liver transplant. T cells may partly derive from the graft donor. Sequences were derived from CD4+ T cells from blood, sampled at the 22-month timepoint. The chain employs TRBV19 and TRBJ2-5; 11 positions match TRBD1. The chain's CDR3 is CASSIKRTGGYQETQYF. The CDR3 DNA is TGTGCCAGTAGTATTAAAAGGACAGGGGGCTATCAGGAGACCCAGTACTTC.